This T cell receptor (beta chain) was observed in a study of control samples from healthy donors and cancer patients. CDR3 length equals 13 residues. The germline gives CDR1 ENHRY, CDR2 SYGVKD. The V gene lost 4 bases and the J gene lost 4 bases, with 11 bases spanning the gap. Data came from immunoSEQ multiplex PCR; TCRdb stores just in-frame clones and leaves some out. The table lists 70,000 to 95,000 clones, 87% of them singletons. This TCR derives from a man aged 50-59 years in good health. The V call is TRBV10-3, the J call TRBJ2-7; the D call may be TRBD1 or TRBD2 (5 bases each). Sequenced input: blood. The CDR3 DNA reads as TGTGCCATCAGTGGATGGGGCGGGTACGAGCAGTACTTC. Translated, it gives CAISGWGGYEQYF.